The present entry profiles one T cell receptor beta chain with its context. This clone was recorded only once. Its target antigen remains unknown. No base quality values were provided; no much bigger clone lies one nucleotide off. Collaborating institutions collected whole blood in K2EDTA tubes following their own protocols. For TCRbeta analysis, collaborators shipped samples in one of three forms: frozen whole blood, isolated PBMCs, or DNA extracted from either of those sample types. The germline V gene (reference sequence) gives CDR1 as SGHNT and CDR2 as YYREEE. Trimmed from V: 4 bases; trimmed from J: 0 bases; junction bases lacking a gene match: 7. The CDR3 sequence holds 17 residues, the cysteine and phenylalanine included. Only the CDR3 region is kept as DNA, spanning 51 bases read in frame from base 1. The data belong to a study of blood T cell repertoires in COVID-19 (dated by TCRdb to the early 2020s). With regard to the full study: Samples from collaborators originated in the United States, Italy and Spain and spanned both the acute and convalescent phases of COVID-19. The prospective study material was composed of cDNA or gDNA derived from T cells, B-cell-depleted T cells, or PBMCs. Subjects who had been exposed to COVID-19, were actively infected with it, or had recovered from it provided the deeply sampled blood TCRbeta repertoires that made up the dataset. A freely available public database, intended as a resource for researchers studying the immune response to SARS-CoV-2, is where the repertoires were released. The samples were drawn from the first 160 participants of the ongoing ImmuneRACE study and from 1,254 subjects provided by 6 global collaborators. The sample metadata nearly always contained a de-identified subject ID, COVID-19 status, age in years and sex. Where HLA class I and class II types were available, the types were taken from metadata supplied by the sample provider, not from assay-based typing. The paper's findings and limits, for the study overall: The amount of clinical and demographic metadata varied by source and participant and was provided uncurated.

TCRbeta CDR3 regions were amplified from genomic DNA by means of the immunoSEQ Assay, a bias-controlled multiplex PCR. As for the authors' bioinformatics: Nucleated cell counts per sample were estimated from amplification of reference gene primers within the assay. To quantify the absolute abundance of each unique TCRbeta CDR3 rearrangement, sequence reads were collapsed and filtered. Productive Simpson clonality was computed per sample as the square root of Simpson's diversity index over productive rearrangements. The immuneACCESS repertoire file appears here via TCRdb, limited to in-frame rearrangements. These files lack a portion of the clones; in checked studies, under half of the deficit traces to unresolved V genes, and the cause of the others is not known. V, J and clone size are taken as reported in that table, and D and trimming were inferred from the DNA itself. This sample comprises about 13,000 clones, around 90% of them detected only once. 20% of the sample is in the top ten clones.

This TCR came from a human donor with active COVID-19. The donor label of this sample is uncertain. Material: peripheral blood. The V and J segments used are TRBV5-4 and TRBJ2-3; 11 bases in the middle match TRBD2. CDR3 protein: CASSGRLAGPSTDTQYF. The nucleotide sequence reads TGTGCCAGCAGCGGCCGACTAGCGGGGCCCAGCACAGATACGCAGTATTTT.